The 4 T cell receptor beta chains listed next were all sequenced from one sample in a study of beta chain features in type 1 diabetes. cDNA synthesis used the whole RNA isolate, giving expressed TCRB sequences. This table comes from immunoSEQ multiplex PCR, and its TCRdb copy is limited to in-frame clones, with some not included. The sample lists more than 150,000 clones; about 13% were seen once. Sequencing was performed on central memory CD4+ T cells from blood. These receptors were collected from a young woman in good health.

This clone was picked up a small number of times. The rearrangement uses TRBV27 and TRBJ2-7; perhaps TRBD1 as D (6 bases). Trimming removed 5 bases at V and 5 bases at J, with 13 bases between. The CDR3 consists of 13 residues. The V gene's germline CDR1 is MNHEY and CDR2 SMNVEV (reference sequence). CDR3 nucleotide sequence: TGTGCCAGCAGTGCTCGACAGGCGAACGAGCAGTACTTC. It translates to CASSARQANEQYF.

The CDR3 sequence: CASSRQLGLAVQETQYF. In DNA, the CDR3 is TGTGCCAGCAGCCGTCAGTTAGGACTAGCGGTGCAAGAGACCCAGTACTTC. This rearrangement joins TRBV14 to TRBJ2-5; 10 bases match TRBD2. This CDR3 has 17 amino acids. Germline loops: CDR1 SGHDN, CDR2 FVKESK. The V gene end was trimmed by 4 bases and the J gene end by 2 bases; junction bases not matched to a gene: 10.

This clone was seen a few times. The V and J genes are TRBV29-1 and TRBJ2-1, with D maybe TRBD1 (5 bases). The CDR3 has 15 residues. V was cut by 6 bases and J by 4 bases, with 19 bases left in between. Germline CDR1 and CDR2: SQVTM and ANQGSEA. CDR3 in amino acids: CSVRPTGVEYNEQFF. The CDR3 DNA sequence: TGCAGCGTGAGGCCTACAGGCGTCGAATACAATGAGCAGTTCTTC.

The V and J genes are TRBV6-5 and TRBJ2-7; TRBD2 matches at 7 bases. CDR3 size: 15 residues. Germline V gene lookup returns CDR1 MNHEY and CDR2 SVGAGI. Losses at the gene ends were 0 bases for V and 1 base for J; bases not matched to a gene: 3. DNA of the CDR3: TGTGCCAGCAGTTACTCCCCCGGGGGGTCCTACGAGCAGTACTTC. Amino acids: CASSYSPGGSYEQYF.